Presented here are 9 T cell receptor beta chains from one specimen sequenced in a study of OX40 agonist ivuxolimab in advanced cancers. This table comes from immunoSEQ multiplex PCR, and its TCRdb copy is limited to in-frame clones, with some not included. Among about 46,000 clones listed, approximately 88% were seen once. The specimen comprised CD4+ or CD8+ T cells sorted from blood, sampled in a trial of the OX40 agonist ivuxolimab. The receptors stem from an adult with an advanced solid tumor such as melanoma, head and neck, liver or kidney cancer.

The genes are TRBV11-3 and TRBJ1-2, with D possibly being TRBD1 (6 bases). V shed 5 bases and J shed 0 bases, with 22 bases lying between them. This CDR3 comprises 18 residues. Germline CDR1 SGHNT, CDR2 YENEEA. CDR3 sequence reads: CASSGEQGLLAANYGYTF. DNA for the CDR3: TGTGCCAGCAGCGGGGAACAGGGTCTATTGGCGGCTAACTATGGCTACACCTTC.

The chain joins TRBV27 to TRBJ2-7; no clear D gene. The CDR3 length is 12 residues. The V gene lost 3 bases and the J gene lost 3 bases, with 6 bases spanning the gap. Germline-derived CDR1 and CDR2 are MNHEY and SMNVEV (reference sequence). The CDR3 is CASSFRGYEQYF. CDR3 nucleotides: TGTGCCAGCAGTTTCCGTGGCTACGAGCAGTACTTC.

CDR3 sequence: CASSPRTQETQYF. CDR3 DNA sequence: TGTGCCAGCAGCCCGAGAACCCAAGAGACCCAGTACTTC. The V gene is TRBV7-9, the J gene TRBJ2-5; D ambiguous. The CDR3 is made up of 13 amino acids. Germline lookup yields CDR1 SEHNR and CDR2 FQNEAQ (reference sequence). The germline V and J ends were trimmed by 5 bases and 1 base, with 8 bases remaining between them.

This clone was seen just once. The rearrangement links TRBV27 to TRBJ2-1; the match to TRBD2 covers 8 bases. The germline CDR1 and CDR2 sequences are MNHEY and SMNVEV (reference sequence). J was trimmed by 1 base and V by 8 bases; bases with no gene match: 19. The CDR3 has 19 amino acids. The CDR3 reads CASSGEREFKVGSYNEQFF. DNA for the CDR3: TGTGCCAGCTCGGGGGAGCGGGAGTTTAAGGTGGGGTCCTACAATGAGCAGTTCTTC.

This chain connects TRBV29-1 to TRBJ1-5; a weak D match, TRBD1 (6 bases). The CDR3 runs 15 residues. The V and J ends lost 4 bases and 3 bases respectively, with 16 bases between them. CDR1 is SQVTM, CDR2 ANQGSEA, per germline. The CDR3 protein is CSVVYGQRDNQPQHF. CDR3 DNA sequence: TGCAGCGTTGTCTACGGACAGAGGGACAATCAGCCCCAGCATTTT.

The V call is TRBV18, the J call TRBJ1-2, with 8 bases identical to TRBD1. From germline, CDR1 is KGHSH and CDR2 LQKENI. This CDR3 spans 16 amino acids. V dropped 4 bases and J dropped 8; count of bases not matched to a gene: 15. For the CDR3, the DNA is TGTGCCAGCTCACTCCTCGCTACAGGGGGAGCGGGGGGCTACACCTTC. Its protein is CASSLLATGGAGGYTF.

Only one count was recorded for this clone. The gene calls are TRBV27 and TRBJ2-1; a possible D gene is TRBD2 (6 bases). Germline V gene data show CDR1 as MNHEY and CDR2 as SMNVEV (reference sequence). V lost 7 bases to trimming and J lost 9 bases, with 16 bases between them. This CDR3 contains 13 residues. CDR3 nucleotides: TGTGCCAGCAACCCTTGGGGGGATACTGAGCAGTTCTTC. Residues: CASNPWGDTEQFF.

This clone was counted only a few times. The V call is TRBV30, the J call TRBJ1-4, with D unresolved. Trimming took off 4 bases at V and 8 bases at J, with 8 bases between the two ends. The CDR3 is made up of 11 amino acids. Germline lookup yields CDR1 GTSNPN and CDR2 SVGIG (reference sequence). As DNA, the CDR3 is TGTGCCTGGACTCCCGGGGAAAAACTGTTTTTT. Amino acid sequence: CAWTPGEKLFF.

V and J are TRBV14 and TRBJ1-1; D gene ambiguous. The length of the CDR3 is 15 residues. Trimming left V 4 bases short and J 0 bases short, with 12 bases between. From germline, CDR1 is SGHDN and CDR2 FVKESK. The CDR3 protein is CASSRIGDMNTEAFF. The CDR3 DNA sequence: TGTGCCAGCAGCCGGATCGGAGACATGAACACTGAAGCTTTCTTT. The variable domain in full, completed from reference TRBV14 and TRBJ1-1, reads EAGVTQFPSHSVIEKGQTVTLRCDPISGHDNLYWYRRVMGKEIKFLLHFVKESKQDESGMPNNRFLAERTGGTYSTLKVQPAELEDSGVYFCASSRIGDMNTEAFFGQGTRLTVV.